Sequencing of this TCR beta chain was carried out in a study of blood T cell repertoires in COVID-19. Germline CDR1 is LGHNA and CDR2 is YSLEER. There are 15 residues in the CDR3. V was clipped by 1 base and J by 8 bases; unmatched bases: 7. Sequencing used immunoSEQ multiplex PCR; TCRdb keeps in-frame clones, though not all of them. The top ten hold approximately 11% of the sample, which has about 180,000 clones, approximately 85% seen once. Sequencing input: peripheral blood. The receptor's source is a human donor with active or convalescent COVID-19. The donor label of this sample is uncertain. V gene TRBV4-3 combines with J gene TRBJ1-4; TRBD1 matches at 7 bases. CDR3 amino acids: CASSQGDRDWEKLFF. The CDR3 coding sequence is TGCGCCAGCAGCCAAGGCGACAGGGACTGGGAAAAACTGTTTTTT.